This entry is about one T cell receptor (beta chain). Its specificity is not known. This entry comes from a study of T cell responses to AZD1222 COVID-19 vaccine. Overall study context: Timing groups of about 4 and about 12 weeks for second doses were pooled. Whole-study results and caveats: Possibly, clonal diversity was underestimated; donors were largely white British and included more females. Repertoire sampling occurred only after the peak T cell response.

Method: immunoSEQ multiplex PCR; TCRdb's copy keeps in-frame clones and lacks some. In the table there are roughly 120,000 clones, roughly 87% of which are singletons. The material was peripheral blood, obtained on day 0 of AZD1222 vaccination. The receptor was derived from an adult in good health.

CDR3: CASSLGPANNEQFF. The CDR3 DNA reads as TGCGCCAGCAGCTTGGGTCCGGCAAACAATGAGCAGTTCTTC. This chain connects TRBV5-1 to TRBJ2-1; D remains unclear. The CDR3 runs to 14 residues. V shed 0 bases and J shed 5 bases, with 9 bases lying between them. Germline V lookup: CDR1 SGHRS, CDR2 YFSETQ.